This T cell receptor (beta chain) was profiled in a study of T cell responses to AZD1222 COVID-19 vaccine. The CDR3 is 14 amino acids. Germline V gene lookup returns CDR1 SNHLY and CDR2 FYNNEI. V lost 4 bases, J lost 4 bases, and 13 bases lay in between. Data came from immunoSEQ multiplex PCR; TCRdb stores just in-frame clones and leaves some out. This repertoire shows around 140,000 clones, approximately 92% found once; its top ten account for under 2%. The receptor comes from an adult who received the AZD1222 COVID-19 vaccine. The chain couples TRBV2 to TRBJ1-2, with no clear D. This sample comprised peripheral blood, obtained 28 days after the second AZD1222 dose. CDR3 bases: TGTGCCAGCAGTGTCCGAGGAGGCTCCTATGGCTACACCTTC. As protein: CASSVRGGSYGYTF.